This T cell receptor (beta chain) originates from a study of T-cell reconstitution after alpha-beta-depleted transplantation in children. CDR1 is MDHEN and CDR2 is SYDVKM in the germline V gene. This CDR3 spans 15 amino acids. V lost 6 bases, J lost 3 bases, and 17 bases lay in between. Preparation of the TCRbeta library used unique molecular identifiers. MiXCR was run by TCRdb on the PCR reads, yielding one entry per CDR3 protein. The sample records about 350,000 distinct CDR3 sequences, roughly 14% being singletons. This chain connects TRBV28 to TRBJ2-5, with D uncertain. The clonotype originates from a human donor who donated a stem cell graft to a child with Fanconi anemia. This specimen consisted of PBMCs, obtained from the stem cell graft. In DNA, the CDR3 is TGTGCCAGCAGCCCAGGACCGCCTATAGAAGAGACCCAGTACTTC. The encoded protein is CASSPGPPIEETQYF.